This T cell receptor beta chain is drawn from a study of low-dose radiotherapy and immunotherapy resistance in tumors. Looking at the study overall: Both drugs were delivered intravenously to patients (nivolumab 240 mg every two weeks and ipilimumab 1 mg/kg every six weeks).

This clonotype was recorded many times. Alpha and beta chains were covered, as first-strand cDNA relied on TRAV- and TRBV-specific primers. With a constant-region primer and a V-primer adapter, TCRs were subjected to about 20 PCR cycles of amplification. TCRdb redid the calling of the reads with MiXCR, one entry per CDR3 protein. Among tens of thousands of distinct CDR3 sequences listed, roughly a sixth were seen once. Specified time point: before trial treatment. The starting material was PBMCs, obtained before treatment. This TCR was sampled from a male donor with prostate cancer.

The CDR3 reads CASSQPRTGLGTDTQYF. The CDR3 DNA is TGTGCCAGCAGCCAGCCTCGTACGGGACTAGGCACAGATACGCAGTATTTT. J is TRBJ2-3 and V is TRBV14, with 8 bases identical to TRBD2. The CDR3 is 17 residues long. The V gene's germline CDR1 is SGHDN and CDR2 FVKESK. V was clipped by 3 bases and J by 1 base; unmatched bases: 9.